This T cell receptor beta chain appears in the sequencing data of a study of tumor-infiltrating lymphocytes in localized non-small cell lung cancer. Study background: Resected tumor was paired with non-adjacent uninvolved lung from the same patient.

The length of the CDR3 is 14 residues. V lost 5 bases, J lost 2 bases, and 8 bases stayed unmatched. Germline V lookup: CDR1 SQVTM, CDR2 ANQGSEA. Assay: immunoSEQ multiplex PCR; the TCRdb copy retains only in-frame clones and omits some. The sample contains about 3,300 clones, about 40% of which appear only once. Input material: uninvolved lung tissue not adjacent to the tumor. This sequence was found in a human donor with non-small cell lung cancer. The chain couples TRBV29-1 to TRBJ1-2; 7 nucleotides line up with TRBD1. Here the CDR3 DNA reads TGCAGCGTTCCCCCGGGACAGCAAAACTATGGCTACACCTTC. Translation: CSVPPGQQNYGYTF.